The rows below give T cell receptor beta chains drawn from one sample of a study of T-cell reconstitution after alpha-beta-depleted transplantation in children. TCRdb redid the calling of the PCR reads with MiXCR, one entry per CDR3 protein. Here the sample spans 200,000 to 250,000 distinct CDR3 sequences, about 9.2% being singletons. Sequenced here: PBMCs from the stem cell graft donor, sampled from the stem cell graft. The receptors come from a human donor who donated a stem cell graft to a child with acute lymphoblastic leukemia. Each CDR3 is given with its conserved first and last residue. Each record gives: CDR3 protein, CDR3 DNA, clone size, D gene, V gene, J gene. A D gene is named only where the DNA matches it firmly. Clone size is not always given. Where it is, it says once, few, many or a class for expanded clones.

cdr3_aa: CSVRGKILGETQYF
cdr3_nt: TGCAGCGTTCGGGGGAAGATCCTGGGAGAGACCCAGTACTTC
clone_size: .
d_call: .
v_call: TRBV29-1
j_call: TRBJ2-5

cdr3_aa: CASSVMGGELAAVSYNEQFF
cdr3_nt: TGTGCCAGCAGCGTAATGGGCGGGGAACTAGCGGCCGTATCCTACAATGAGCAGTTCTTC
clone_size: few
d_call: TRBD2
v_call: TRBV9
j_call: TRBJ2-1

cdr3_aa: CSVVDRVTDEAFF
cdr3_nt: TGCAGCGTCGTAGACAGGGTTACGGATGAAGCTTTCTTT
clone_size: few
d_call: TRBD1
v_call: TRBV29-1
j_call: TRBJ1-1

cdr3_aa: CASIVISCWTQQETQYF
cdr3_nt: TGTGCCAGCATCGTAATTTCTTGCTGGACCCAACAAGAGACCCAGTACTTC
clone_size: .
d_call: .
v_call: TRBV12-3/TRBV12-4
j_call: TRBJ2-5

cdr3_aa: CASSISYRVDTEAFF
cdr3_nt: TGTGCCAGTAGTATCTCATACAGGGTGGACACTGAAGCTTTCTTT
clone_size: few
d_call: .
v_call: TRBV19
j_call: TRBJ1-1

cdr3_aa: CSVGGQGAGGYTF
cdr3_nt: TGCAGCGTTGGGGGACAGGGGGCTGGTGGCTACACCTTC
clone_size: few
d_call: TRBD1
v_call: TRBV29-1
j_call: TRBJ1-2

cdr3_aa: CASSQGVYGYTF
cdr3_nt: TGTGCCAGCAGCCAAGGAGTCTATGGCTACACCTTC
clone_size: many
d_call: .
v_call: TRBV3-1
j_call: TRBJ1-2

cdr3_aa: CASSYSGLAGTGNTIYF
cdr3_nt: TGTGCCAGCAGTTACTCGGGCTTAGCAGGGACTGGAAACACCATATATTTT
clone_size: few
d_call: .
v_call: TRBV6-5
j_call: TRBJ1-3

cdr3_aa: CSVVLSEEKLFF
cdr3_nt: TGCAGCGTTGTCCTTTCTGAAGAAAAACTGTTTTTT
clone_size: few
d_call: .
v_call: TRBV29-1
j_call: TRBJ1-4

cdr3_aa: CASSLDEDTEAFF
cdr3_nt: TGTGCCAGCAGCTTGGACGAAGACACTGAAGCTTTCTTT
clone_size: .
d_call: .
v_call: TRBV5-6
j_call: TRBJ1-1

cdr3_aa: CASSLVGENTEAFF
cdr3_nt: TGCGCCAGCAGCCTAGTAGGAGAGAACACTGAAGCTTTCTTT
clone_size: many
d_call: .
v_call: TRBV5-1
j_call: TRBJ1-1

cdr3_aa: CASSPTGQASGANVLTF
cdr3_nt: TGCGCCAGCAGCCCGACCGGACAGGCTTCTGGGGCCAACGTCCTGACTTTC
clone_size: many
d_call: TRBD1
v_call: TRBV5-1
j_call: TRBJ2-6

cdr3_aa: CAAGTGAENNEQFF
cdr3_nt: TGTGCCGCGGGAACAGGGGCGGAGAACAATGAGCAGTTCTTC
clone_size: many
d_call: .
v_call: TRBV9
j_call: TRBJ2-1

cdr3_aa: CASSLDLNTQYF
cdr3_nt: TGTGCCAGCAGCTTAGACTTGAATACGCAGTATTTT
clone_size: many
d_call: .
v_call: TRBV7-2
j_call: TRBJ2-3

cdr3_aa: CASGSLIDTQYF
cdr3_nt: TGTGCCAGCGGGTCCCTAATAGATACGCAGTATTTT
clone_size: many
d_call: .
v_call: TRBV7-2
j_call: TRBJ2-3

cdr3_aa: CASSPSGTLVTEAFF
cdr3_nt: TGCGCCAGCAGCCCCAGCGGGACATTGGTCACTGAAGCTTTCTTT
clone_size: .
d_call: .
v_call: TRBV5-1
j_call: TRBJ1-1

cdr3_aa: CASSRQGPDTQYF
cdr3_nt: TGTGCCAGCAGCCGACAGGGCCCAGATACGCAGTATTTT
clone_size: many
d_call: TRBD1
v_call: TRBV6-5
j_call: TRBJ2-3

cdr3_aa: CASSPRRTGSVRGDEQYF
cdr3_nt: TGTGCCAGCAGCCCCCGCAGGACAGGAAGTGTCAGAGGGGACGAGCAGTACTTC
clone_size: .
d_call: TRBD1
v_call: TRBV9
j_call: TRBJ2-7

cdr3_aa: CASSLNAGGVYGYTF
cdr3_nt: TGTGCCAGCAGCTTAAATGCTGGGGGTGTCTACGGCTACACCTTC
clone_size: many
d_call: .
v_call: TRBV7-2
j_call: TRBJ1-2

cdr3_aa: CASSFGGETQYF
cdr3_nt: TGTGCCAGCAGTTTCGGGGGGGAGACCCAGTACTTC
clone_size: many
d_call: TRBD2
v_call: TRBV12-3/TRBV12-4
j_call: TRBJ2-5

cdr3_aa: CAISESVVANYGYTF
cdr3_nt: TGTGCCATCAGTGAGTCGGTAGTAGCTAACTATGGCTACACCTTC
clone_size: few
d_call: .
v_call: TRBV10-3
j_call: TRBJ1-2

cdr3_aa: CASSLRQGALAKNIQYF
cdr3_nt: TGCGCCAGCAGCTTGCGACAGGGGGCCCTAGCCAAAAACATTCAGTACTTC
clone_size: few
d_call: TRBD1
v_call: TRBV5-1
j_call: TRBJ2-4

cdr3_aa: CSVDFSSYNEQFF
cdr3_nt: TGCAGCGTTGATTTCTCGTCCTACAATGAGCAGTTCTTC
clone_size: many
d_call: .
v_call: TRBV29-1
j_call: TRBJ2-1

cdr3_aa: CASSLTGGPQETQYF
cdr3_nt: TGTGCCAGCAGTTTAACAGGGGGCCCCCAAGAGACCCAGTACTTC
clone_size: many
d_call: TRBD1
v_call: TRBV5-5
j_call: TRBJ2-5

cdr3_aa: CASHGVAEGDTQYF
cdr3_nt: TGCGCCAGCCACGGGGTAGCCGAGGGAGATACGCAGTATTTT
clone_size: many
d_call: .
v_call: TRBV5-1
j_call: TRBJ2-3

cdr3_aa: CAINAGRQETQYF
cdr3_nt: TGTGCCATCAATGCGGGGCGGCAAGAGACCCAGTACTTC
clone_size: .
d_call: .
v_call: TRBV10-3
j_call: TRBJ2-5

cdr3_aa: CASSIRLAGGTDTQYF
cdr3_nt: TGTGCCAGCAGCATAAGACTAGCGGGAGGTACAGATACGCAGTATTTT
clone_size: few
d_call: TRBD2
v_call: TRBV13
j_call: TRBJ2-3

cdr3_aa: CASSYPTPTGELFF
cdr3_nt: TGTGCCAGCAGTTACCCGACGCCCACCGGGGAGCTGTTTTTT
clone_size: many
d_call: .
v_call: TRBV6-5
j_call: TRBJ2-2

cdr3_aa: CASSSGRYYEQYF
cdr3_nt: TGTGCCAGCAGTTCCGGACGGTACTACGAGCAGTACTTC
clone_size: .
d_call: .
v_call: TRBV6-5
j_call: TRBJ2-7

cdr3_aa: CASSSQQGDYSPLHF
cdr3_nt: TGTGCCAGCAGCTCGCAACAGGGGGATTATTCACCCCTCCACTTT
clone_size: .
d_call: TRBD1
v_call: TRBV7-9
j_call: TRBJ1-6

cdr3_aa: CASSQEWGYSNQPQHF
cdr3_nt: TGTGCCAGCAGCCAAGAATGGGGGTATAGCAATCAGCCCCAGCATTTT
clone_size: few
d_call: .
v_call: TRBV4-2
j_call: TRBJ1-5

cdr3_aa: CSASLADYEQYF
cdr3_nt: TGCAGTGCGAGTCTAGCGGACTACGAGCAGTACTTC
clone_size: .
d_call: TRBD2
v_call: TRBV20-1
j_call: TRBJ2-7

cdr3_aa: CASSLNPGQGYGYTF
cdr3_nt: TGTGCCAGCAGCTTAAATCCGGGACAGGGATATGGCTACACCTTC
clone_size: .
d_call: TRBD1
v_call: TRBV7-2
j_call: TRBJ1-2

cdr3_aa: CASSEGASGRETQYF
cdr3_nt: TGTGCCAGCAGTGAAGGGGCTAGCGGGCGGGAGACCCAGTACTTC
clone_size: .
d_call: TRBD2
v_call: TRBV6-1
j_call: TRBJ2-5

cdr3_aa: CASSSGLGRETQYF
cdr3_nt: TGTGCCAGCAGCTCGGGACTAGGGCGAGAGACCCAGTACTTC
clone_size: few
d_call: TRBD2
v_call: TRBV7-2
j_call: TRBJ2-5

cdr3_aa: CATARGSYTEAFF
cdr3_nt: TGTGCCACTGCCCGGGGGAGTTATACTGAAGCTTTCTTT
clone_size: .
d_call: .
v_call: TRBV19
j_call: TRBJ1-1